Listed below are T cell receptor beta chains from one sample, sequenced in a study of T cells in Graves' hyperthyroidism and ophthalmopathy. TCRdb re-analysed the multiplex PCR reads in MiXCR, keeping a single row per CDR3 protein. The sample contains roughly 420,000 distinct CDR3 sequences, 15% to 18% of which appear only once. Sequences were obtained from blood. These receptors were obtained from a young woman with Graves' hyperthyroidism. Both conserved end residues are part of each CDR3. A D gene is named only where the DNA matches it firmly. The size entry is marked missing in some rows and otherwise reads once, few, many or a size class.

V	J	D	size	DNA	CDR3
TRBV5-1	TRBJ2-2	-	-	TGCGCCAGCAGCTTGCAAGCTAGCGAGGCCGGGGAGCTGTTTTTT	CASSLQASEAGELFF
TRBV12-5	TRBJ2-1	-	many	TGTGCTAGTGGTCTCCCCGGAGTCTCCTCCTACAATGAGCAGTTCTTC	CASGLPGVSSYNEQFF
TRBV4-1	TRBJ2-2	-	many	TGCGCCAGCAGCCAGGGCGGGGGCAAAGGTGCCGGGGAGCTGTTTTTT	CASSQGGGKGAGELFF
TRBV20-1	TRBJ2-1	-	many	TGCAGTGGTCAAGGACTGGGTCTGGGGACCTACAATGAGCAGTTCTTC	CSGQGLGLGTYNEQFF
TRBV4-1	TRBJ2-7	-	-	TGCGCCAGCAGCCAAGATCAGGGACATGACGAGCAGTACTTC	CASSQDQGHDEQYF
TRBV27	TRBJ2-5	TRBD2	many	TGTGCCAGCAAAGGAACTAGCGGGGGAGGGGAGACCCAGTACTTC	CASKGTSGGGETQYF
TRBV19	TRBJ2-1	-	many	TGTGCCAGTAGTATAAAGGGAGGAGGTCAGATCTACAATGAGCAGTTCTTC	CASSIKGGGQIYNEQFF
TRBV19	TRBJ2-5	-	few	TGTGCCAGTAGAAACTTCAGGGGGGGATTTGGAGAGACCCAGTACTTC	CASRNFRGGFGETQYF
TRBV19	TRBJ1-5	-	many	TGTGCCAGTAGTTGGCAGGGCAATCAGCCCCAGCATTTT	CASSWQGNQPQHF
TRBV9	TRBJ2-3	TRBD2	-	TGTGCCAGCAGCGCCGGCCTAGCGGGGGGTCACACAGATACGCAGTATTTT	CASSAGLAGGHTDTQYF
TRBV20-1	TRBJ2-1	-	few	TGCAGTGCTAGAGAGGATGCCTACAATGAGCAGTTCTTC	CSAREDAYNEQFF
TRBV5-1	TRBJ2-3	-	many	TGCGCCAGCAGCTTGGCAGTAGCCGATACGCAGTATTTT	CASSLAVADTQYF
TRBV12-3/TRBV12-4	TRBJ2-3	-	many	TGTGCCAGCAGCCCCGCTCGGGGAGATACGCAGTATTTT	CASSPARGDTQYF
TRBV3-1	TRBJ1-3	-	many	TGTGCCAGCAGCCAGGATCCCAGCTCTGGAAACACCATATATTTT	CASSQDPSSGNTIYF
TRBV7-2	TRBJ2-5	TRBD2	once	TGTGCCAGCAGCTTAAGCGGGGGGTCCGAGACCCAGTACTTC	CASSLSGGSETQYF
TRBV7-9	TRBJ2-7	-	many	TGTGCCAGCAGCCTAGAGGTGGTCTACGAGCAGTACTTC	CASSLEVVYEQYF
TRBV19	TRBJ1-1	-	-	TGTGCCAGTAGTATAGAAAGGGAGAGTGAAGCTTTCTTT	CASSIERESEAFF
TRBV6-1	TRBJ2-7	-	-	TGTGCCAGCAGTTTCAGACAGTTCTACGAGCAGTACTTC	CASSFRQFYEQYF
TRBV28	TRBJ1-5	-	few	TGTGCCAGCTCTAACGGTGGGGGCGGCAATCAGCCCCAGCATTTT	CASSNGGGGNQPQHF
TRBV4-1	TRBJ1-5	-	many	TGCGCCAGCAGTCCAGGGGTTGGCAATCAGCCCCAGCATTTT	CASSPGVGNQPQHF
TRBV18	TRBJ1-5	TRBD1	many	TGTGCCAGCTCACAGACAGGGGATCAGCCCCAGCATTTT	CASSQTGDQPQHF
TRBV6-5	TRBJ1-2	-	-	TGTGCCAGCAGTTACTCCGGGACATGTGTTTCTGGCTACACCTTC	CASSYSGTCVSGYTF
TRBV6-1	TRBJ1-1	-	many	TGTGCCAGCAATTCGTTAGGTGTATGGGAGTCTGATGACACTGAAGCTTTCTTT	CASNSLGVWESDDTEAFF
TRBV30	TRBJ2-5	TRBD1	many	TGTGCCTGGAGGCCGACAGGGGGCGGGCAGACCCAGTACTTC	CAWRPTGGGQTQYF
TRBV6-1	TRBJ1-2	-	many	TGTGCCAGCGGGGGGGGAGCTAACTATGGCTACACCTTC	CASGGGANYGYTF
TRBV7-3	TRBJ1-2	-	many	TGTGCCAGCAGAAAATCAGACTATGGCTACACCTTC	CASRKSDYGYTF
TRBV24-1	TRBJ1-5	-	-	TGTGCCACCAGTGGCGGGCCGAATCAGCCCCAGCATTTT	CATSGGPNQPQHF
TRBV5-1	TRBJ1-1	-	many	TGCGCCAGCAGCTTGGTAGGACAGCTGAACACTGAAGCTTTCTTT	CASSLVGQLNTEAFF
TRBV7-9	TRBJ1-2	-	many	TGTGCCAGCAGTTCTCAGGTTCCCTATGGCTACACCTTC	CASSSQVPYGYTF
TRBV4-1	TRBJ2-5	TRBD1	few	TGCGCCAGCAGCTACCAAGACAGGGCCGGGATGAAGACCCAGTACTTC	CASSYQDRAGMKTQYF
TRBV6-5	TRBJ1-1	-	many	TGTGCCAGCAGTTACTCTCTGGGCTCAGGGGTGAACACTGAAGCTTTCTTT	CASSYSLGSGVNTEAFF
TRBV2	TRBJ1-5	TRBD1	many	TGTGCCAGCTCACGGGGACAGTTTTATAGCAATCAGCCCCAGCATTTT	CASSRGQFYSNQPQHF
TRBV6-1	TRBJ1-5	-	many	TGTGCCAGCAGTGAAGGGGCAGGGAATCAGCCCCAGCATTTT	CASSEGAGNQPQHF
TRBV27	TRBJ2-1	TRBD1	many	TGTGCCAGCAGCTGGGACAGGGTAGGTTACAATGAGCAGTTCTTC	CASSWDRVGYNEQFF
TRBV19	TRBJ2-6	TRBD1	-	TGTGCCAGTACTCCGGGACAGGGAATAGCTGGGGCCAACGTCCTGACTTTC	CASTPGQGIAGANVLTF
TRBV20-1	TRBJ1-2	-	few	TGCAGTGCTAGACAAGTCCGTACCGGCGTTTATGGCTACACCTTC	CSARQVRTGVYGYTF
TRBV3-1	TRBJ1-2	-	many	TGTGCCAGCAGCCCCCGGGGAGGGTCGACCTATGGCTACACCTTC	CASSPRGGSTYGYTF
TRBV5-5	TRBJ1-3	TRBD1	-	TGTGCCAGCAGCTTGGGGGCAGGGGGATTCTCTGGAAACACCATATATTTT	CASSLGAGGFSGNTIYF
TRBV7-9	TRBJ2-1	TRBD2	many	TGTGCCAGCAGTTTGGGACTAGGGGTAGCGGATGAGCAGTTCTTC	CASSLGLGVADEQFF
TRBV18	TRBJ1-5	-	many	TGTGCCAGCTCACCACAGGGATTTCGAAATCAGCCCCAGCATTTT	CASSPQGFRNQPQHF
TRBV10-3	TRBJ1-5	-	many	TGTGCCATCAGTGCAGGGGCCGGGGGGAGCAATCAGCCCCAGCATTTT	CAISAGAGGSNQPQHF
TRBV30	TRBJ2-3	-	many	TGTGCCTGGAGTGTGGATCAGCCCACAGATACGCAGTATTTT	CAWSVDQPTDTQYF
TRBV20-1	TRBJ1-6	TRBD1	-	TGCAGTGCTCGACAGGGAAGGAGCTCCTATAATTCACCCCTCTACTTT	CSARQGRSSYNSPLYF
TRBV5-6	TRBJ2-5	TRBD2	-	TGTGCCAGCAGCGGGACTAGCGGGTGGGAGACCCAGTACTTC	CASSGTSGWETQYF
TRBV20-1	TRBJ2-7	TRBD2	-	TGCAGTGCTAGTCCGGTCCGGGGACTAGGGCAGTACTTC	CSASPVRGLGQYF
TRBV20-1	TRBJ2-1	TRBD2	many	TGCAGTGCTAGAGCTCCAGCGGGAGCGGGAGGGCCCGATGAGCAGTTCTTC	CSARAPAGAGGPDEQFF
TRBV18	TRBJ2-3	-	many	TGTGCCAGCTCACCCTCTAGCACAGATACGCAGTATTTT	CASSPSSTDTQYF
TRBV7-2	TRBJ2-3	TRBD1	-	TGTGCCAGCAGCTGGACAGGGGTAGATACGCAGTATTTT	CASSWTGVDTQYF
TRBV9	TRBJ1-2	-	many	TGTGCCAGCAGCGTAGATCAGGGAACCTATGGCTACACCTTC	CASSVDQGTYGYTF
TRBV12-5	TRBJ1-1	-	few	TGTGCTAGTGGCTTGGAAGGCGGTACTGAAGCTTTCTTT	CASGLEGGTEAFF
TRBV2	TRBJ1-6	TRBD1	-	TGTGCCAAAGGGACAGGGGGCAATTCACCCCTCCACTTT	CAKGTGGNSPLHF
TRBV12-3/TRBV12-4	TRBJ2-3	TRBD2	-	TGTGCCAGCGGACTAGCGGATTCGAATACGCAGTATTTT	CASGLADSNTQYF
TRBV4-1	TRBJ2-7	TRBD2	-	TGCGCCAGCAGCAATCTAGCGGGGGGGCTTGGTCACGAGCAGTACTTC	CASSNLAGGLGHEQYF
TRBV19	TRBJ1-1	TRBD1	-	TGTGCCAGTAGTGGGACAGGGGGTAACACTGAAGCTTTCTTT	CASSGTGGNTEAFF
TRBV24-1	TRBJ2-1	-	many	TGTGCCACCAGTGATAGAGGGAGCTCCTACAATGAGCAGTTCTTC	CATSDRGSSYNEQFF
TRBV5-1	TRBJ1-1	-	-	TGCGCCAGCAGCTTGGTGGTTGGGGGGTTGTCGATGGACACTGAAGCTTTCTTT	CASSLVVGGLSMDTEAFF
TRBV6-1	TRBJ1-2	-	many	TGTGCCAGCAAGTTAGGGTCCAACTATGGCTACACCTTC	CASKLGSNYGYTF
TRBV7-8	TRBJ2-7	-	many	TGTGCCAGCAGCCTGGGACAAAGCATCTCCTACGAGCAGTACTTC	CASSLGQSISYEQYF